This T cell receptor (beta chain) emerged from a study of CD8 T cells in Susac syndrome. Reverse transcription of about 0.45 to 1 ug RNA used random hexamers. By means of immunoSEQ multiplex PCR, TCR beta CDR3 spanning 54 Vbeta and 13 Jbeta underwent amplification. Each CDR3 protein gets one entry after TCRdb re-called the immunoSEQ multiplex PCR reads with MiXCR. The sample lists about 180,000 distinct CDR3 sequences; roughly 95% were seen once. Study-level findings and limits: It was acknowledged by the study that relatively few individuals were included in its TCR sequencing and HLA analysis.

Deletions cut 5 bases from V and 2 bases from J, with 12 bases between. The length of the CDR3 is 14 residues. The germline V gene encodes CDR1 ENHRY and CDR2 SYGVKD. Worth noting for this clonotype: Its specificity is not known.

Sequencing of TCR beta drew on CD8+ and CD4+ T cells from blood. Purification of the CD8+ and CD4+ T cells relied on negative isolation, and TEMRA cells underwent FACS enrichment. This receptor was obtained from a human donor with multiple sclerosis. The rearrangement uses TRBV10-3 and TRBJ1-1; D perhaps matches TRBD1 (6 bases). Sequencing was carried out using CD8+ T cells from PBMCs. The CDR3 reads CAISPGQINTEAFF. CDR3 DNA sequence: TGTGCCATCAGTCCTGGACAGATAAACACTGAAGCTTTCTTT.